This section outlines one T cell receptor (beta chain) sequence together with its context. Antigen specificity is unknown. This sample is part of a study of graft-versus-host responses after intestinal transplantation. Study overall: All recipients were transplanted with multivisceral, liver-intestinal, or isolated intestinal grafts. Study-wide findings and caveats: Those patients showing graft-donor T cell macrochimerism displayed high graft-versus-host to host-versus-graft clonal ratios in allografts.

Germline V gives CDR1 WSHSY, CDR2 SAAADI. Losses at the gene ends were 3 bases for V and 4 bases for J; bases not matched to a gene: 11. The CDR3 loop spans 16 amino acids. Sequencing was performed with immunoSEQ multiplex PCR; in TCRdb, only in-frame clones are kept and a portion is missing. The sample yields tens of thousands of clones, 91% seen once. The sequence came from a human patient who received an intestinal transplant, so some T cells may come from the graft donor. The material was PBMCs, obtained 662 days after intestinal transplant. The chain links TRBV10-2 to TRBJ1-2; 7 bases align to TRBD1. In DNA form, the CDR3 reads TGCGCCAGCAGTGAAAGACAGGGAACAACGGTCTATGGCTACACCTTC. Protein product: CASSERQGTTVYGYTF.